This TCR beta chain was documented in a study of cytomegalovirus exposure and HLA in healthy donors. PCR involved 60 Vbeta and 13 Jbeta primers. Sequencing used immunoSEQ multiplex PCR; TCRdb keeps in-frame clones, though not all of them. The sample holds 150,000 to 180,000 clones, approximately 84% seen once. The CDR3 has 15 residues. CDR1 is SGHRS and CDR2 is YFSETQ in the germline V gene. The V and J ends lost 5 bases and 2 bases, in that order; junction bases with no gene match: 7. The source material was PBMCs. V is TRBV5-1 and J is TRBJ2-1; TRBD1 agrees at 7 bases. The clonotype originates from a woman aged 18 to 35 in good health and CMV-seronegative. The CDR3 is CASSELGGPYNEQFF. Here the CDR3 DNA reads TGCGCCAGCAGTGAGCTAGGGGGCCCCTACAATGAGCAGTTCTTC.